These T cell receptor beta chains were read from a single sample in a study of T cell responses to AZD1222 COVID-19 vaccine. This table comes from immunoSEQ multiplex PCR, and its TCRdb copy is limited to in-frame clones, with some not included. The sample lists 80,000 to 100,000 clones, 88% occurring once. Sequenced here: peripheral blood, sampled on day 0 of MenACWY control vaccination. The receptors originated from an adult in good health. CDR3s include the opening cysteine and the closing phenylalanine or tryptophan. The order of the fields is V gene, clone size, D gene, J gene, CDR3 protein, CDR3 DNA. The D gene is left open where the match is weak. The listing skips clone size in some rows; elsewhere it reads once, few, many or a size class.

TRBV6-5	NA	NA	TRBJ1-6	CASSYARYNSPLHF	TGTGCCAGCAGTTACGCCCGCTATAATTCACCCCTCCACTTT
TRBV9	NA	NA	TRBJ2-1	CASSVGSWGQEQFF	TGTGCCAGCAGCGTAGGCTCTTGGGGGCAGGAGCAGTTCTTC
TRBV12-3/TRBV12-4	NA	NA	TRBJ2-7	CASSRDRNYEQYF	TGTGCCAGCAGTCGCGACAGGAACTACGAGCAGTACTTC
TRBV5-4	NA	NA	TRBJ1-2	CASSLYRDRDYGYTF	TGTGCCAGCAGCTTATACAGGGATCGCGACTATGGCTACACCTTC
TRBV4-3	NA	TRBD1	TRBJ1-2	CASSQDPQGGGYTF	TGCGCCAGCAGCCAAGATCCCCAGGGGGGTGGCTACACCTTC
TRBV3-1/TRBV3-2	NA	NA	TRBJ1-2	CASSSYYGYTF	TGTGCCAGCAGTTCCTACTATGGCTACACCTTC
TRBV5-6	NA	NA	TRBJ1-1	CASSFQGGRHNLNTEAFF	TGTGCCAGCAGCTTTCAGGGAGGTCGTCACAATTTGAACACTGAAGCTTTCTTT
TRBV3-1/TRBV3-2	NA	TRBD1	TRBJ1-2	CASSPLTGRGNYGYTF	TGTGCCAGCAGCCCGCTGACAGGGAGGGGAAACTATGGCTACACCTTC
TRBV3-1/TRBV3-2	NA	TRBD1	TRBJ1-2	CASSPTGGTNYGYTF	TGTGCCAGCAGCCCCACAGGGGGCACTAACTATGGCTACACCTTC
TRBV5-4	NA	NA	TRBJ2-2	CASSLDRANGELFF	TGTGCCAGCAGCTTGGACAGGGCAAACGGGGAGCTGTTTTTT
TRBV29-1	NA	NA	TRBJ1-3	CSVEAGTGNTIYF	TGCAGCGTTGAAGCGGGGACTGGAAACACCATATATTTT
TRBV7-8	NA	TRBD1	TRBJ2-2	CASSLIQGVTGELFF	TGTGCCAGCAGCTTAATACAGGGGGTAACCGGGGAGCTGTTTTTT
TRBV7-9	NA	NA	TRBJ1-2	CASSPGQPYGYTF	TGTGCCAGCAGTCCCGGACAGCCCTATGGCTACACCTTC
TRBV4-3	NA	TRBD1	TRBJ2-6	CASSHLVGGTGAGANVLTF	TGCGCCAGCAGCCACTTGGTAGGCGGGACAGGGGCTGGGGCCAACGTCCTGACTTTC
TRBV3-1/TRBV3-2	NA	NA	TRBJ1-3	CASSRTQSSSGNTIYF	TGTGCCAGCAGCCGAACTCAGAGTAGCTCTGGAAACACCATATATTTT
TRBV7-2	NA	TRBD1	TRBJ2-6	CASSLFFTGGTGANVLTF	TGTGCCAGCAGCTTATTTTTTACAGGGGGAACTGGGGCCAACGTCCTGACTTTC
TRBV28	once	TRBD2	TRBJ2-1	CASSYVGLASNEQFF	TGTGCCAGCAGTTATGTGGGACTAGCTTCAAATGAGCAGTTCTTC
TRBV2	few	TRBD1	TRBJ1-6	CASSQDRGYSPLHF	TGTGCCAGCAGCCAGGACAGGGGATACTCACCCCTCCACTTT
TRBV2	few	NA	TRBJ2-7	CASSEGGTSYEQYF	TGTGCCAGCAGTGAAGGCGGGACCTCCTACGAGCAGTACTTC
TRBV2	NA	NA	TRBJ1-4	CASHTSGLAKLFF	TGTGCCAGCCACACGTCGGGACTGGCCAAACTGTTTTTT
TRBV4-2	NA	NA	TRBJ1-2	CASSLVGEDGYTF	TGTGCCAGCAGCCTTGTCGGGGAGGATGGCTACACCTTC
TRBV5-1	NA	TRBD2	TRBJ2-3	CASSPSSGGTDTQYF	TGCGCCAGCTCCCCGTCTAGCGGGGGGACAGATACGCAGTATTTT
TRBV4-2	NA	NA	TRBJ2-6	CASSQQDPSGANVLTF	TGTGCCAGCAGCCAACAGGACCCGTCTGGGGCCAACGTCCTGACTTTC
TRBV4-3	NA	NA	TRBJ1-1	CASSQQAGGLNTEAFF	TGCGCCAGCAGCCAACAGGCGGGGGGGCTGAACACTGAAGCTTTCTTT
TRBV19	NA	TRBD1	TRBJ2-1	CASGTGPRNEQFF	TGTGCCAGCGGGACAGGCCCGAGGAATGAGCAGTTCTTC
TRBV18	NA	NA	TRBJ1-4	CASSPVADPASEKLFF	TGTGCCAGCTCACCAGTGGCAGACCCAGCCAGTGAAAAACTGTTTTTT
TRBV5-1	NA	NA	TRBJ2-3	CASSSGLSFSTDTQYF	TGCGCCAGCAGCTCGGGACTGTCTTTTAGCACAGATACGCAGTATTTT
TRBV7-9	NA	TRBD2	TRBJ2-1	CASSLGSSGGAYNEQFF	TGTGCCAGCAGCTTAGGATCTAGCGGGGGAGCCTACAATGAGCAGTTCTTC
TRBV7-2	NA	TRBD1	TRBJ1-2	CASSHPTGEHYGYTF	TGTGCCAGCAGCCACCCCACAGGGGAGCACTATGGCTACACCTTC
TRBV30	NA	TRBD1	TRBJ1-1	CAWRQGFTEAFF	TGTGCCTGGCGACAGGGGTTCACTGAAGCTTTCTTT
TRBV7-2	NA	NA	TRBJ2-7	CASSPDGGQSYEQYF	TGTGCCAGCAGCCCAGACGGGGGACAGTCCTACGAGCAGTACTTC
TRBV4-3	NA	NA	TRBJ2-4	CASSQEGGGLGKNIQYF	TGCGCCAGCAGCCAAGAGGGCGGAGGGTTGGGCAAAAACATTCAGTACTTC
TRBV11-1	once	NA	TRBJ1-1	CASSLVTATEAFF	TGTGCCAGCAGCTTAGTTACGGCCACTGAAGCTTTCTTT
TRBV29-1	NA	TRBD1	TRBJ2-2	CSVGTGVGGELFF	TGCAGCGTTGGGACAGGGGTAGGCGGGGAGCTGTTTTTT
TRBV4-2	NA	NA	TRBJ1-3	CASSLDRQVSGNTIYF	TGTGCCAGCAGCCTCGACAGACAAGTCTCTGGAAACACCATATATTTT